This is a list of T cell receptor beta chains from one sample in a study of shared clonotypes between healthy human individuals. Clones were sequenced by immunoSEQ multiplex PCR, and TCRdb holds only the in-frame ones, with some missing. This table holds around 2,000,000 clones, approximately 95% found once. The sample comprised naive CD4+ T cells sorted from blood. These receptors all come from a man aged 18-30 years in good health. Both conserved end residues are part of each CDR3. Each record gives: CDR3 DNA, CDR3 protein, V gene, D gene, clone size, J gene. D genes are given only for firm matches. Where a row states a size, it is once, few, many or the class of an expanded clone; other rows omit it.

DNA: TGTGCCAGCAGCTACGGGGGGCCCTCCTACAATGAGCAGTTCTTC
CDR3: CASSYGGPSYNEQFF
V: TRBV6-6
D: NA
size: once
J: TRBJ2-1

DNA: TGCGCCAGCAGCCCCGGTCTAGCGGGACTTTCCACAGATACGCAGTATTTT
CDR3: CASSPGLAGLSTDTQYF
V: TRBV4-3
D: TRBD2
size: NA
J: TRBJ2-3

DNA: TGTGCCATCAGTGCTGGGTCTAGCGGGTACAATGAGCAGTTCTTC
CDR3: CAISAGSSGYNEQFF
V: TRBV10-3
D: TRBD2
size: NA
J: TRBJ2-1

DNA: TGTGCCAGCAGGCCCCGGGACAGGGGACCTATGAGTCAGTACTTC
CDR3: CASRPRDRGPMSQYF
V: TRBV2
D: TRBD1
size: NA
J: TRBJ2-4

DNA: TGTGCCAGCAGCCAAGATTGGACTAGCGGGGGTGCTGAGCAGTTCTTC
CDR3: CASSQDWTSGGAEQFF
V: TRBV4-2
D: TRBD2
size: NA
J: TRBJ2-1

DNA: TGCGCCAGCAGCTTGGATGGGGACTACACAGATACGCAGTATTTT
CDR3: CASSLDGDYTDTQYF
V: TRBV5-1
D: TRBD2
size: once
J: TRBJ2-3

DNA: TGTGCCAGCAGCCAAAGGTCAGGGGATCAGGGTAATTCACCCCTCCACTTT
CDR3: CASSQRSGDQGNSPLHF
V: TRBV2
D: NA
size: NA
J: TRBJ1-6

DNA: TGCAGCGTAGGGACATCCTACGGAGAACTGTTTTTT
CDR3: CSVGTSYGELFF
V: TRBV29-1
D: NA
size: NA
J: TRBJ1-4

DNA: TGCGCCAGCAGCCAAGGACAGGGGAACTGGGAGACCCAGTACTTC
CDR3: CASSQGQGNWETQYF
V: TRBV4-1
D: TRBD1
size: NA
J: TRBJ2-5

DNA: TGTGCCAGCAGAATGGACTTCGGTCAGCCCCAGCATTTT
CDR3: CASRMDFGQPQHF
V: TRBV2
D: NA
size: NA
J: TRBJ1-5

DNA: TGTGCCAGCAGCTGGCCTGAGATGAACACTGAAGCTTTCTTT
CDR3: CASSWPEMNTEAFF
V: TRBV11-2
D: NA
size: NA
J: TRBJ1-1

DNA: TGTGCCAGCAGCTTGGATCCAGGACAGACGGTGAATTCACCCCTCCACTTT
CDR3: CASSLDPGQTVNSPLHF
V: TRBV5-4
D: NA
size: NA
J: TRBJ1-6

DNA: TGCGCCAGCAGTGACCAGCGGGGGGGCGGGGAGACCCAGTACTTC
CDR3: CASSDQRGGGETQYF
V: TRBV10-2
D: TRBD2
size: NA
J: TRBJ2-5

DNA: TGTGCCAGCAGCGTAGGATGGAGCTACACCTTC
CDR3: CASSVGWSYTF
V: TRBV9
D: NA
size: NA
J: TRBJ1-2

DNA: TGTGCCAGCAGTAAGCGGGTTGATACCGGGGAGCTGTTTTTT
CDR3: CASSKRVDTGELFF
V: TRBV27
D: NA
size: once
J: TRBJ2-2

DNA: TGTGCCAGCAGACCCCCACCGGGACAGGGGATAGATACGCAGTATTTT
CDR3: CASRPPPGQGIDTQYF
V: TRBV5-6
D: TRBD1
size: NA
J: TRBJ2-3

DNA: TGTGCCAGCAGTTTACGGCCCTCCTACGAGCAGTACTTC
CDR3: CASSLRPSYEQYF
V: TRBV27
D: NA
size: NA
J: TRBJ2-7

DNA: TGTGCCAGCAGTTACTCGGGGTTGAGGGAGACCCAGTACTTC
CDR3: CASSYSGLRETQYF
V: TRBV6-6
D: NA
size: NA
J: TRBJ2-5

DNA: TGTGCCAGCAGCAGACTGTTCGGAAACACCATATATTTT
CDR3: CASSRLFGNTIYF
V: TRBV9
D: NA
size: NA
J: TRBJ1-3

DNA: TGTGCCAGCAGCTTAAAACGGGACCTCGTGAGGACCGGGGAGCTGTTTTTT
CDR3: CASSLKRDLVRTGELFF
V: TRBV7-8
D: NA
size: NA
J: TRBJ2-2

DNA: TGTGCCTGGAGTGTACTAACAGGGGGGATCTACGAGCAGTACTTC
CDR3: CAWSVLTGGIYEQYF
V: TRBV30
D: TRBD1
size: NA
J: TRBJ2-7

DNA: TGTGCCAGCAGCCCTGTCCATAGCGGGAGGATAGATACGCAGTATTTT
CDR3: CASSPVHSGRIDTQYF
V: TRBV9
D: TRBD2
size: once
J: TRBJ2-3

DNA: TGTGCCAGCAGTCCCTCGGACCACACCTTC
CDR3: CASSPSDHTF
V: TRBV11-2
D: NA
size: NA
J: TRBJ1-2

DNA: TGTGCCAGCAGTTACTCCGCGAGCGGGGCGGCCTCCGAGCAGTACTTC
CDR3: CASSYSASGAASEQYF
V: TRBV6-5
D: TRBD2
size: NA
J: TRBJ2-7

DNA: TGCGCCAGCAGCTCCTCCGAGGGTTACTCCTACGAGCAGTACTTC
CDR3: CASSSSEGYSYEQYF
V: TRBV5-1
D: NA
size: NA
J: TRBJ2-7

DNA: TGTGCCAGCAGTGTCGTGACAGGATCACCCCTCCACTTT
CDR3: CASSVVTGSPLHF
V: TRBV6-1
D: NA
size: NA
J: TRBJ1-6

DNA: TGTGCCAGCTCACCATTAACAGGGAACACTGAAGCTTTCTTT
CDR3: CASSPLTGNTEAFF
V: TRBV18
D: NA
size: NA
J: TRBJ1-1

DNA: TGTGCCGGCAGTCTAGGGGATAACTATGGCTACACCTTC
CDR3: CAGSLGDNYGYTF
V: TRBV28
D: NA
size: NA
J: TRBJ1-2

DNA: TGTGCCAGCAGCTCGCTTTTTTATACGCAGTATTTT
CDR3: CASSSLFYTQYF
V: TRBV5-6
D: NA
size: once
J: TRBJ2-3

DNA: TGTGCCAGCAGGGGGGAACTACTTCAAGAGACCCAGTACTTC
CDR3: CASRGELLQETQYF
V: TRBV6-6
D: NA
size: NA
J: TRBJ2-5

DNA: TGCGCCAGCAGCCAAGATCCGCCCTACGAGCAGTACTTC
CDR3: CASSQDPPYEQYF
V: TRBV4-3
D: NA
size: NA
J: TRBJ2-7

DNA: TGTGCCAGCAGCTTCCCAGGGGGGGAAGCTTTCTTT
CDR3: CASSFPGGEAFF
V: TRBV7-6
D: TRBD1
size: NA
J: TRBJ1-1

DNA: TGTGCCAGCAGTCCCCAGGGGTACCATTCACCCCTCCACTTT
CDR3: CASSPQGYHSPLHF
V: TRBV28
D: NA
size: NA
J: TRBJ1-6

DNA: TGTGCCAGCGGTAACCTATCCCCCCAGCATTTT
CDR3: CASGNLSPQHF
V: TRBV27
D: NA
size: NA
J: TRBJ1-5

DNA: TGTGCCAGCTCACCAAGTGGGAGATACGAGCAGTACTTC
CDR3: CASSPSGRYEQYF
V: TRBV18
D: NA
size: NA
J: TRBJ2-7

DNA: TGTGCCAGCAGCTTAGAGACTAGCGTGGAGACCCAGTACTTC
CDR3: CASSLETSVETQYF
V: TRBV7-2
D: TRBD2
size: NA
J: TRBJ2-5

DNA: TGTGCCAGCAGTGAATTGTTGGGGCCAGGGGCCAACGTCCTGACTTTC
CDR3: CASSELLGPGANVLTF
V: TRBV6-1
D: NA
size: NA
J: TRBJ2-6

DNA: TGTGCCTGGAGTCATTGGAACAGCGGGGGCTTCGAAGCTTTCTTT
CDR3: CAWSHWNSGGFEAFF
V: TRBV30
D: NA
size: once
J: TRBJ1-1

DNA: TGTGCCAGCAGCTTAGGACAGGCGATCTCTGGAAACACCATATATTTT
CDR3: CASSLGQAISGNTIYF
V: TRBV13
D: NA
size: NA
J: TRBJ1-3

DNA: TGTGCCAGCTCAACAACTAGCACAGATACGCAGTATTTT
CDR3: CASSTTSTDTQYF
V: TRBV18
D: NA
size: NA
J: TRBJ2-3

DNA: TGCACCAGCGAGACCTACGAGCAGTACTTC
CDR3: CTSETYEQYF
V: TRBV1
D: NA
size: NA
J: TRBJ2-7

DNA: TGTGCCAGTAGTAGGGCCCTTGTGTCGTACGAGCAGTACTTC
CDR3: CASSRALVSYEQYF
V: TRBV19
D: NA
size: NA
J: TRBJ2-7